This T cell receptor (beta chain) was sequenced in a study of patients with pleural tuberculosis. TCRdb recomputed calls from the reads with MiXCR, one row per CDR3 protein. The sample has 25,000 to 30,000 distinct CDR3 sequences, 18% seen once. A remark on this clonotype: The junction differs from germline at one of its ends, possibly a read error.

The source of this sequence is a human donor with pleural tuberculosis. The sequencing input was peripheral blood.

This CDR3 is CTSSLTPGSDTEAFF. The CDR3, as DNA: TGTACCAGCAGTCTAACCCCGGGGTCGGACACTGAAGCTTTCTTT. The chain uses TRBV27 and TRBJ1-1, with D uncertain. Germline CDR1 and CDR2: MNHEY and SMNVEV (reference sequence). The CDR3 has 15 amino acids.